The 11 T cell receptor beta chains listed next were all sequenced from one sample in a study of early T cells in non-severe SARS-CoV-2 infection. From the 5' RACE reads, TCRdb called clonotypes with MiXCR, one entry per CDR3 protein. The sample comprises around 84,000 distinct CDR3 sequences, about an eighth of which are singletons, and under 3% rests with the top ten. Sequenced sample: whole blood. The receptor set was obtained from an adult who was a healthcare worker with PCR-confirmed SARS-CoV-2 infection or an uninfected control (not recorded which).

This clonotype was counted at least ten times. The chain links TRBV11-2 to TRBJ2-1; no firm D call. V gave up 2 bases and J gave up 9 bases, with 14 bases separating them. Germline lookup yields CDR1 SGHAT and CDR2 FQNNGV. The CDR3 runs 14 residues. CDR3 loop: CASSLMRGAVEQFF. Here the CDR3 DNA reads TGTGCCAGCAGCTTAATGCGCGGTGCCGTTGAGCAGTTCTTC.

This clonotype has a handful of counts. The CDR3 loop is CASSLEVPHGGTDTQYF. The DNA for the CDR3 is TGCGCCAGCAGCTTGGAAGTCCCCCACGGCGGCACAGATACGCAGTATTTT. This chain connects TRBV5-1 to TRBJ2-3, with D uncertain. Trimming removed 0 bases from V and 1 base from J, with 15 bases in between. The CDR3 contains 17 residues. CDR1 is SGHRS and CDR2 is YFSETQ in the germline V gene.

Notes on this clonotype: The junction differs from germline at one of its ends, possibly a read error. The chain couples TRBV6-5 to TRBJ1-2, with a possible D match to TRBD1 (5 bases). CDR1 MNHEY and CDR2 SVGAGI come from the germline V gene. There are 14 residues in the CDR3. In nucleotides, the CDR3 is TGTGCCAGCTGTTACTTCAGGGCCTCCTATGGCTACACCTTC. It is translated as CASCYFRASYGYTF.

This clonotype was seen more than once but under ten times. CDR3 protein: CASRTGTVFYEQYF. CDR3 nucleotide sequence: TGTGCCAGCAGGACCGGGACAGTCTTCTACGAGCAGTACTTC. The rearrangement links TRBV28 to TRBJ2-7; the match to TRBD1 covers 7 bases. The CDR3 has 14 residues. V lost 6 bases to trimming and J lost 3 bases; unmatched junction nucleotides: 8. Germline loops: CDR1 MDHEN, CDR2 SYDVKM.

The chain carries TRBV7-8 and TRBJ2-1; 7 bases line up with TRBD2. The CDR3 totals 15 residues. J gave up 15 bases and V 3 bases, and 17 bases lay outside the gene matches. The germline V gene encodes CDR1 SGHVS and CDR2 FQNEAQ. This CDR3 reads CASSFYVQGTTYLFF. The CDR3 DNA reads TGTGCCAGCAGCTTCTACGTCCAAGGGACTACATATCTGTTCTTC.

The J gene is TRBJ2-1, the V gene TRBV6-5, with 7 positions matching TRBD2. CDR1 and CDR2 (germline): MNHEY, SVGAGI. This CDR3 comprises 18 residues. V was pared by 2 bases and J by 3 bases, with 13 bases of the junction left unmatched. CDR3 sequence: CASSYVPLGSGYYNEQFF. The CDR3 DNA is TGTGCCAGCAGTTACGTCCCCCTCGGTAGCGGGTACTACAATGAGCAGTTCTTC.

This clonotype came up a few times. The chain couples TRBV7-9 to TRBJ2-1; D remains unclear. Looked up from germline, CDR1 is SEHNR and CDR2 is FQNEAQ (reference sequence). Between the trimmed V and J ends, which lost 3 bases and 5 bases, there was a span of 11 bases. The CDR3 spans 14 residues. DNA of the CDR3: TGTGCCAGCAGCTTGTCCAGAGGTCACAATGAGCAGTTCTTC. This encodes CASSLSRGHNEQFF.

This clonotype was picked up many times. The gene calls are TRBV28 and TRBJ1-3, with D tentatively TRBD1 (5 bases). V lost 3 bases and J lost 5, with 14 bases in between. The CDR3 length is 15 residues. Germline-derived CDR1 and CDR2 are MDHEN and SYDVKM. The CDR3 nucleotides read TGTGCCAGCAGTTTTGAGGGGAGCAGTCGAAACACCATATATTTT. Amino acids: CASSFEGSSRNTIYF.

This clonotype was seen many times. The junction and the germline gene differ at one end; a read error may be behind it. The rearrangement links TRBV3-1 to TRBJ2-7; the D call may be TRBD1 or TRBD2 (5 bases each). Germline CDR1 reads LGHDT; CDR2 reads YNNKEL (reference sequence). The CDR3 has 11 residues. This chain's CDR3 is CASSHRGSLDF. The CDR3 bases are TGTGCCAGCAGCCATCGGGGCTCTTTGGACTTC.

A few counts support this clonotype. The chain couples TRBV5-6 to TRBJ1-5, with TRBD1 matching 7 bases. CDR1 is SGHDT, CDR2 YYEEEE, per germline. The CDR3 contains 14 residues. With V trimmed by 5 bases and J by 5 bases, 7 bases remained unmatched. Written as DNA, the CDR3 is TGTGCCAGCAGTTCCGGGACAGCTCATCAGCCCCAGCATTTT. It encodes CASSSGTAHQPQHF.

This clonotype was seen more than once but under ten times. The chain has TRBV5-4 and TRBJ2-7; 7 bases are shared with TRBD2. V lost 4 bases, J lost 0 bases, and 10 bases stayed unmatched. Per germline, CDR1 SGHNT and CDR2 YYREEE (reference sequence). The CDR3 consists of 16 residues. CDR3 bases: TGTGCCAGCAGCCCCCCTCAGCGGGAAGCCTCCTACGAGCAGTACTTC. This sequence encodes CASSPPQREASYEQYF.